This T cell receptor beta chain is from a study of CD8 T cells in ankylosing spondylitis. One entry per CDR3 protein results from TCRdb running MiXCR on the 5' RACE reads. The sample has tens of thousands of distinct CDR3 sequences, around 30% seen once. In its sample, this clonotype was seen many times. The CDR3 covers 12 residues. CDR1 is DFQATT and CDR2 is SNEGSKA in the germline V gene (reference sequence). V shed 7 bases and J shed 0 bases, with 8 bases lying between them. The chain links TRBV20-1 to TRBJ2-3; either TRBD1 or TRBD2 may fit D (5 bases each). The sample taken for sequencing was blood, either unsorted or a sorted T cell fraction (not recorded which). The receptor was derived from a male donor with ankylosing spondylitis or in good health (not recorded which). The CDR3 DNA reads TGCAGTGGGGGCGGGAGCACAGATACGCAGTATTTT. It yields the protein CSGGGSTDTQYF.